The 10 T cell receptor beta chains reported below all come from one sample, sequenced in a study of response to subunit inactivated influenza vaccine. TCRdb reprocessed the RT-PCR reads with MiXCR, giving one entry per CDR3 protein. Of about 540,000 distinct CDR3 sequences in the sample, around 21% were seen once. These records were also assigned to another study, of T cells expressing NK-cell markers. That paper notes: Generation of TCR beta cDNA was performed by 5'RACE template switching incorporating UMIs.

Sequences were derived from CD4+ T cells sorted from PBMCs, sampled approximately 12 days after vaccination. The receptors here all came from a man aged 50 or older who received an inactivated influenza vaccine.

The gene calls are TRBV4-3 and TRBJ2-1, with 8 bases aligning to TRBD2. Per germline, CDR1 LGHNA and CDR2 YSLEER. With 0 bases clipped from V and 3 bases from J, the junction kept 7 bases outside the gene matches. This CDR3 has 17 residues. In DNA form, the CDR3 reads TGCGCCAGCAGCCAAGATTTCGGGGCGGGGGGCTACAATGAGCAGTTCTTC. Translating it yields CASSQDFGAGGYNEQFF.

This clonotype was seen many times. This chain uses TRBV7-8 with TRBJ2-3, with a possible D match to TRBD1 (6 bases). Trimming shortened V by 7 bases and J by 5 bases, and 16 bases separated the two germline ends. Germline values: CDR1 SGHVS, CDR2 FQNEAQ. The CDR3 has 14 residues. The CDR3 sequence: CASTSWGREDTQYF. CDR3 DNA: TGTGCCAGCACCTCCTGGGGGCGCGAAGATACGCAGTATTTT. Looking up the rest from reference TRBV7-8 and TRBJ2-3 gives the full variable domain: GAGVSQSPRYKVAKRGQDVALRCDPISGHVSLFWYQQALGQGPEFLTYFQNEAQLDKSGLPSDRFFAERPEGSVSTLKIQRTQQEDSAVYLCASTSWGREDTQYFGPGTRLTVL.

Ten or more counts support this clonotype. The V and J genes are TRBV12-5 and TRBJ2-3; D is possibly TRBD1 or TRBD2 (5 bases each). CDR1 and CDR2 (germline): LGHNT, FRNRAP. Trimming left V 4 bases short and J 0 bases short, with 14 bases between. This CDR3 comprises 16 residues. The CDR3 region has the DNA TGTGCTAGTGGTTGGGGACGGACCACTAGCACAGATACGCAGTATTTT. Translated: CASGWGRTTSTDTQYF.

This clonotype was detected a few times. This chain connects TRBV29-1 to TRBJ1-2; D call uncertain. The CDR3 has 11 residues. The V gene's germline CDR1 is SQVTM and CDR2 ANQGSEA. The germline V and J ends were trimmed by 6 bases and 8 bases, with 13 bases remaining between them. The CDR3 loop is CSVTEPPGYTF. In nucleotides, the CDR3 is TGCAGCGTGACCGAACCCCCCGGCTACACCTTC.

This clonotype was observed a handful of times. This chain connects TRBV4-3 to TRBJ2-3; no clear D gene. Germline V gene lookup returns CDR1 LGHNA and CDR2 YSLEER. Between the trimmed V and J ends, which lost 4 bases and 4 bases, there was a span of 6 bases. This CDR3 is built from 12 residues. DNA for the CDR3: TGCGCCAGCAGCCCACGGCCAGATACGCAGTATTTT. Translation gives CASSPRPDTQYF.

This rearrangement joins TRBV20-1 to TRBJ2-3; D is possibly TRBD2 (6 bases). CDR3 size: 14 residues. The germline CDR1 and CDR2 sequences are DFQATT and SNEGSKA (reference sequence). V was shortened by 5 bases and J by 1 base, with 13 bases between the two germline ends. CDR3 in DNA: TGCAGTGCTGGTAGCGGATTGGGCACAGATACGCAGTATTTT. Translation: CSAGSGLGTDTQYF.

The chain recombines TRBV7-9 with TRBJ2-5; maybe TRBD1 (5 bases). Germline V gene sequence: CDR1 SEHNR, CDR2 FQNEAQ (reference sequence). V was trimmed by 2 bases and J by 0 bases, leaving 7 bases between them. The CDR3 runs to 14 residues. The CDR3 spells CASSLQGHQETQYF. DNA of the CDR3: TGTGCCAGCAGCTTACAGGGTCACCAAGAGACCCAGTACTTC.

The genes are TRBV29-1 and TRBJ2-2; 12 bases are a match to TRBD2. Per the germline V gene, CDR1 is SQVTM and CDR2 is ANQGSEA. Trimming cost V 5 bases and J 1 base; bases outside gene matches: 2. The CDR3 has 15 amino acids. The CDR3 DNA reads TGCAGCGTTCGACTAGCGGGGGTGAACACCGGGGAGCTGTTTTTT. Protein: CSVRLAGVNTGELFF.

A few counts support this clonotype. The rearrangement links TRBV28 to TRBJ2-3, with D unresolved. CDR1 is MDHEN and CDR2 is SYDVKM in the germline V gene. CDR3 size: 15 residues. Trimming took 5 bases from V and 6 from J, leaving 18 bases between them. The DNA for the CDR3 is TGTGCCAGCAGTCCCCATGGCGCAGGTTTGGATACGCAGTATTTT. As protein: CASSPHGAGLDTQYF. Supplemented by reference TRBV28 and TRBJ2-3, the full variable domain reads DVKVTQSSRYLVKRTGEKVFLECVQDMDHENMFWYRQDPGLGLRLIYFSYDVKMKEKGDIPEGYSVSREKKERFSLILESASTNQTSMYLCASSPHGAGLDTQYFGPGTRLTVL.

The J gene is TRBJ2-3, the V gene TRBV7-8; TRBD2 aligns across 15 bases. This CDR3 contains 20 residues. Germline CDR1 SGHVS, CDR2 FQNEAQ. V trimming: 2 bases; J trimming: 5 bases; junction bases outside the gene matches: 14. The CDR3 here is CASSLLRGTSGRFGQDTQYF. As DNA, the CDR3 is TGTGCCAGCAGCTTATTGCGAGGGACTAGCGGGAGGTTCGGGCAAGATACGCAGTATTTT.